The T cell receptor (beta chain) described here comes from a study of control samples from healthy donors and cancer patients. Libraries were prepared by immunoSEQ multiplex PCR; TCRdb keeps only in-frame clonotypes and omits some of them. This table has approximately 190,000 clones, about 89% appearing once. This CDR3 has 14 residues. From germline, CDR1 is MNHEY and CDR2 SVGAGI. V lost 0 bases and J lost 4; bases outside the gene matches: 2. This clonotype originated in a man aged 25 to 45 in good health. Sequencing was carried out using blood. The rearrangement joins TRBV6-5 to TRBJ2-7; 8 bases are shared with TRBD2. The CDR3 sequence is CASSYSRGVYEQYF. CDR3 coding DNA: TGTGCCAGCAGTTACTCGCGGGGGGTTTACGAGCAGTACTTC.